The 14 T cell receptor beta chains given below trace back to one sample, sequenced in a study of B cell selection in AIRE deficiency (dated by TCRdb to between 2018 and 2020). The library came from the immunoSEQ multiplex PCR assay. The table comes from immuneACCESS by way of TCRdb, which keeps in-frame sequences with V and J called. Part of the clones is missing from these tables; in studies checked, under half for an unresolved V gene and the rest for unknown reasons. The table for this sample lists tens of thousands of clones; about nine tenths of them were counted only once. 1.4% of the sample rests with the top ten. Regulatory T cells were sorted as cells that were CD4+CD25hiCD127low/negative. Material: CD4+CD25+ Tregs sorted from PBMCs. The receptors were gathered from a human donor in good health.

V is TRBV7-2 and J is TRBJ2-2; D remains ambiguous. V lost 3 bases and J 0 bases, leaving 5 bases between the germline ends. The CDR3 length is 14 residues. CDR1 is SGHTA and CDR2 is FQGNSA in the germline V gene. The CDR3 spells CASSFESNTGELFF. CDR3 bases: TGTGCCAGCAGCTTCGAGTCGAACACCGGGGAGCTGTTTTTT. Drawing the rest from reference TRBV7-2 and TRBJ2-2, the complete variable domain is GAGVSQSPSNKVTEKGKDVELRCDPISGHTALYWYRQSLGQGLEFLIYFQGNSAPDKSGLPSDRFSAERTGGSVSTLTIQRTQQEDSAVYLCASSFESNTGELFFGEGSRLTVL.

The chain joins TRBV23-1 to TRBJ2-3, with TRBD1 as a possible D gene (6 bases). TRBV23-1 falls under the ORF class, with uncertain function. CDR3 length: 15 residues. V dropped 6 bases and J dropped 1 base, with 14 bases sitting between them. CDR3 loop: CASSQGPSGTDTQYF. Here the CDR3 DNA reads TGCGCCAGCAGCCAGGGGCCGAGCGGCACAGATACGCAGTATTTT.

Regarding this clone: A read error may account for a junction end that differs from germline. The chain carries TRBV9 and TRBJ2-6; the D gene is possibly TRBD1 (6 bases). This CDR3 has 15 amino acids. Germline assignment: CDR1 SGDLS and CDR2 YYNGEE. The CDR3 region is CASSPQGSGVNVLTF. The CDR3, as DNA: TGTGCCAGCAGCCCCCAGGGGTCTGGGGTCAACGTCCTGACTTTC.

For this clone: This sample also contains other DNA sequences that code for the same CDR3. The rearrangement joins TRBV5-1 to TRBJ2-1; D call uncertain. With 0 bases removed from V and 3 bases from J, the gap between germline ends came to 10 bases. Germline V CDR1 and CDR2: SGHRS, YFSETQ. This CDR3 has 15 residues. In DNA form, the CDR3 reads TGCGCCAGCAGCTTGGGACCGCCTAGCTACAATGAGCAGTTCTTC. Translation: CASSLGPPSYNEQFF.

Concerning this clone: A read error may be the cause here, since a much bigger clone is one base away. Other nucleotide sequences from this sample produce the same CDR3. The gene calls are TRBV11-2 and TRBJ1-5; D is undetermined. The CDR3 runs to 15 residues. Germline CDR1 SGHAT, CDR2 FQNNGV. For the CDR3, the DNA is TGCGCCAGCAGCGCCCCGACCGGGGTTGATCAGCCCCAGCATTTT. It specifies CASSAPTGVDQPQHF.

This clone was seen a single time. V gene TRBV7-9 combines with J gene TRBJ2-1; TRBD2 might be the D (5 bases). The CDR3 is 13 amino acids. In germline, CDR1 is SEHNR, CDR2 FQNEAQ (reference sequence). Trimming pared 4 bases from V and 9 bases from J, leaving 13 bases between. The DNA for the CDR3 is TGTGCCAGCAGCTCTGTCCTAGCCCCTGAGCAGTTCTTC. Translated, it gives CASSSVLAPEQFF.

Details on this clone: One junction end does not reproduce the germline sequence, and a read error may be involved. The CDR3 here is CSVEEGTGIHHF. The CDR3 DNA reads TGCAGCGTTGAAGAGGGGACAGGGATCCACCACTTC. The rearrangement uses TRBV29-1 and TRBJ2-7, with 9 bases identical to TRBD1. Germline V gives CDR1 SQVTM, CDR2 ANQGSEA. The CDR3 is 12 residues long.

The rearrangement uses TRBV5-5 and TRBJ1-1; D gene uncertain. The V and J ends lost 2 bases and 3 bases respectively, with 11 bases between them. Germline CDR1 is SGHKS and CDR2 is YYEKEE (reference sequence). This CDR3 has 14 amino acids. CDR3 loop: CASSFESFYTEAFF. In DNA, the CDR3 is TGTGCCAGCAGCTTTGAGTCATTCTACACTGAAGCTTTCTTT.

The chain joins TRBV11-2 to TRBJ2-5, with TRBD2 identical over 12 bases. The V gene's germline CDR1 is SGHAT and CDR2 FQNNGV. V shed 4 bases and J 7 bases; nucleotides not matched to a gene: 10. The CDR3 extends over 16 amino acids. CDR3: CASSSGLAGRPGTQYF. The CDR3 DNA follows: TGTGCCAGCAGCTCTGGACTAGCGGGGCGCCCGGGGACCCAGTACTTC.

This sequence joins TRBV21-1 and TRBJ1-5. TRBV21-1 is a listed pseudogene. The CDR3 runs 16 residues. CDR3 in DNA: TGTGCCAGCAGCAAAATTGGGCGGGGGGGGCACCAGCCCCAGCATTTT. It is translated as CASSKIGRGGHQPQHF.

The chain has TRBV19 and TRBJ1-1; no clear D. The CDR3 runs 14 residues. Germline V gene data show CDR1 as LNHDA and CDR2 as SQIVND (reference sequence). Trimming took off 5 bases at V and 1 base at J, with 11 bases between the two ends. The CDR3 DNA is TGTGCCAGTAGTCCCGGACGGAGGAACACTGAAGCTTTCTTT. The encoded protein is CASSPGRRNTEAFF.

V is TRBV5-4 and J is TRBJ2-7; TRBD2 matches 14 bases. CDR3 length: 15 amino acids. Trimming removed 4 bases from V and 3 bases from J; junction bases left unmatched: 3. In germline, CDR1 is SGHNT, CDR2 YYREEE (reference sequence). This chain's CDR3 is CASSAGTSGGYEQYF. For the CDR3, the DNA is TGTGCCAGCAGCGCCGGGACTAGCGGGGGCTACGAGCAGTACTTC.

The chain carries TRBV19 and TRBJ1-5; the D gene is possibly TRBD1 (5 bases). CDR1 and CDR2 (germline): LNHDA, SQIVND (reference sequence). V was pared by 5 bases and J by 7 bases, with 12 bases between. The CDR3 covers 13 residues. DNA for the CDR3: TGTGCCAGTAGTCTCGGACAACGACAGCCCCAGCATTTT. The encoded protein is CASSLGQRQPQHF. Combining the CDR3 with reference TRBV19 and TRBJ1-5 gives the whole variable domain DGGITQSPKYLFRKEGQNVTLSCEQNLNHDAMYWYRQDPGQGLRLIYYSQIVNDFQKGDIAEGYSVSREKKESFPLTVTSAQKNPTAFYLCASSLGQRQPQHFGDGTRLSIL.

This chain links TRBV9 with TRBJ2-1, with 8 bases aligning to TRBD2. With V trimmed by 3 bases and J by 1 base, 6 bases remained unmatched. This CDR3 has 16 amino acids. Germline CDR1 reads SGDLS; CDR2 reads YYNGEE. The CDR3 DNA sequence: TGTGCCAGCAGCGCCCTCGGCGGGAGGTCCTACAATGAGCAGTTCTTC. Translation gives CASSALGGRSYNEQFF.